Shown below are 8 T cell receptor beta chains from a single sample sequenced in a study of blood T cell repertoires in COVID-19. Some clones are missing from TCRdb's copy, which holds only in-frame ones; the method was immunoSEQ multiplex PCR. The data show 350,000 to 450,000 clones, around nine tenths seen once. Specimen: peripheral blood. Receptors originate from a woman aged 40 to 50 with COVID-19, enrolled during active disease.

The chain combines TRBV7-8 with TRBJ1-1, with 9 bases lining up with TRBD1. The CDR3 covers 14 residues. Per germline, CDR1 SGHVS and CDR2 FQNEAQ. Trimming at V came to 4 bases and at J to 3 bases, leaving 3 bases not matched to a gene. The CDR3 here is CASSSTGGHTEAFF. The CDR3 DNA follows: TGTGCCAGCAGCTCGACAGGGGGTCACACTGAAGCTTTCTTT.

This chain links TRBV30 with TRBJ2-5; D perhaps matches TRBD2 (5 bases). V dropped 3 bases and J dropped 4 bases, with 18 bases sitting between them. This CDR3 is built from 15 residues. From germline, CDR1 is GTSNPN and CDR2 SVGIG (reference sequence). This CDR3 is CAWSFSGRRRETQYF. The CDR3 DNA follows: TGTGCCTGGAGCTTCAGCGGCCGGAGAAGAGAGACCCAGTACTTC. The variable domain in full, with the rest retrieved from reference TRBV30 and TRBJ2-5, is SQTIHQWPATLVQPVGSPLSLECTVEGTSNPNLYWYRQAAGRGLQLLFYSVGIGQISSEVPQNLSASRPQDRQFILSSKKLLLSDSGFYLCAWSFSGRRRETQYFGPGTRLLVL.

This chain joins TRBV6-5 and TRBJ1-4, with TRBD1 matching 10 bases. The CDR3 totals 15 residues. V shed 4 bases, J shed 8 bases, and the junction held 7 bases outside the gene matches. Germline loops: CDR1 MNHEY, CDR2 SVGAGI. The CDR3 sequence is CASSSTGTGAEKLFF. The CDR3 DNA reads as TGTGCCAGCAGTTCTACCGGGACAGGGGCCGAAAAACTGTTTTTT.

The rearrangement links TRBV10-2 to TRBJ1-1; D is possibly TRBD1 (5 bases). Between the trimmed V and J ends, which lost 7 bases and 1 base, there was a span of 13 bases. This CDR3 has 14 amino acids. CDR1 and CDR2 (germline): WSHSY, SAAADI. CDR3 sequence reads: CASTRGGRNTEAFF. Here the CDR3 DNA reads TGCGCCAGCACGCGGGGGGGGAGGAACACTGAAGCTTTCTTT.

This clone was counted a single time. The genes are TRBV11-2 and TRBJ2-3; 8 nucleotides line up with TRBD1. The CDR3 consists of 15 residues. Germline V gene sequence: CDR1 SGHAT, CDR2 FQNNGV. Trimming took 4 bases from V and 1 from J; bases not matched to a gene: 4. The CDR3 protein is CASSSSDRGTDTQYF. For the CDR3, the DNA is TGTGCCAGCAGCTCTTCGGACAGGGGCACAGATACGCAGTATTTT. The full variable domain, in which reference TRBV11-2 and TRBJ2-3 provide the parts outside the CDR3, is EAGVAQSPRYKIIEKRQSVAFWCNPISGHATLYWYQQILGQGPKLLIQFQNNGVVDDSQLPKDRFSAERLKGVDSTLKIQPAKLEDSAVYLCASSSSDRGTDTQYFGPGTRLTVL.

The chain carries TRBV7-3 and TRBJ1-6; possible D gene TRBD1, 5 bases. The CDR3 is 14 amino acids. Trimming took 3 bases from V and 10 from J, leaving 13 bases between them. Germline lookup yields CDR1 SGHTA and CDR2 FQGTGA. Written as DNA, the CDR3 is TGTGCCAGCAGCTTCCAAGGGGCAGGATCACCCCTCCACTTT. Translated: CASSFQGAGSPLHF.

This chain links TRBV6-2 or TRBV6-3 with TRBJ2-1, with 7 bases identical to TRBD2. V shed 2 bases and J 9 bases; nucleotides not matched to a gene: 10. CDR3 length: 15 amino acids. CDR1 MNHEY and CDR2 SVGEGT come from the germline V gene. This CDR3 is CASSYGGTIAFEQFF. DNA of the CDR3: TGTGCCAGCAGTTACGGGGGGACTATTGCATTTGAGCAGTTCTTC.

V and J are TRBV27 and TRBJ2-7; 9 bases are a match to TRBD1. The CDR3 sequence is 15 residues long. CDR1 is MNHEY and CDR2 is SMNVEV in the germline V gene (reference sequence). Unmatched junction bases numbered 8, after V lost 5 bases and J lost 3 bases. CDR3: CASSIPGTGIYEQYF. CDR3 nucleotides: TGTGCCAGCAGTATACCGGGGACAGGGATCTACGAGCAGTACTTC.